This T cell receptor beta chain was observed in a study of glioma-infiltrating T cells after dendritic cell vaccination. The overall study: Patients had newly diagnosed or recurrent glioblastoma and received dendritic cell vaccines.

Input was roughly 2.2 ug genomic DNA, or all available if less. Sequencing used immunoSEQ multiplex PCR; TCRdb keeps in-frame clones, though not all of them. The data show roughly 100,000 clones, around 90% seen once. The time point was: after dendritic cell vaccination, including at tumor progression/relapse. The CDR3 runs to 16 residues. In germline, CDR1 is SGHTA, CDR2 FQGNSA. V gave up 3 bases and J gave up 2 bases; unmatched junction bases: 5. The source is a human donor with glioblastoma. The sample was blood, taken after dendritic cell vaccination. The rearrangement links TRBV7-2 to TRBJ2-5; 11 nucleotides line up with TRBD2. The CDR3 nucleotides are TGTGCCAGCAGCTTCCTGCGACTAGCGGGGCAAGAGACCCAGTACTTC. This encodes CASSFLRLAGQETQYF.